This passage covers 20 T cell receptor beta chains from one sample sequenced in a study of T cell changes during pregnancy in multiple sclerosis (dated by TCRdb to 2018 to 2020). Library creation used the immunoSEQ multiplex PCR assay. In TCRdb, the immuneACCESS table is reduced to in-frame sequences with V and J assigned. These tables do not hold every clone; where another copy was compared, an unresolved V gene accounts for under half, and the others remain unexplained. This sample lists fewer than 50,000 clones; more than 75% were detected once. The ten largest make up 6% to 7.5% of the sample. Sample: CD8+ T cells from peripheral blood mononuclear cells, taken in the third trimester of pregnancy. The receptors were gathered from a female donor with multiple sclerosis, enrolled in a pregnancy study.

The chain carries TRBV28 and TRBJ2-7, with a tentative D call TRBD2 (6 bases). CDR1 MDHEN and CDR2 SYDVKM come from the germline V gene. The CDR3 is 10 amino acids. The V end lost 10 bases, the J end lost 3 bases, and 7 bases lay between the germline ends. The CDR3 protein is CATGDYEQYF. The CDR3 coding sequence is TGTGCCACGGGGGACTACGAGCAGTACTTC.

The chain uses TRBV28 and TRBJ1-2; a weak D match, TRBD1 (6 bases). CDR1 MDHEN and CDR2 SYDVKM come from the germline V gene. There are 16 residues in the CDR3. V lost 4 bases to trimming and J lost 1 base, with 16 bases between them. The CDR3 protein is CASSYRDGFGNYGYTF. DNA of the CDR3: TGTGCCAGCAGTTACAGGGACGGGTTCGGTAACTATGGCTACACCTTC.

This clone was seen just once. The V call is TRBV11-2, the J call TRBJ2-4; 7 bases align to TRBD1. The CDR3 runs to 14 residues. CDR1 and CDR2 from the germline V gene are SGHAT and FQNNGV. Germline trimming cut 3 bases from V and 7 bases from J; bases unmatched to any gene: 6. The CDR3 DNA sequence: TGTGCCAGCAGCTTTAGAGACAGGGAGAACATTCAGTACTTC. The encoded protein is CASSFRDRENIQYF.

The J gene is TRBJ2-2, the V gene TRBV9; TRBD1 might be the D (5 bases). Trimming shortened V by 3 bases and J by 1 base, and 7 bases separated the two germline ends. The CDR3 extends over 14 amino acids. Germline-derived CDR1 and CDR2 are SGDLS and YYNGEE. The CDR3 region is CASSGGQNTGELFF. The CDR3 bases are TGTGCCAGCAGCGGCGGACAGAACACCGGGGAGCTGTTTTTT.

The DNA for the CDR3 is TGTGCCAGCAGCTCGACAGGGGGCATTTCACCCCTCCACTTT. Its protein is CASSSTGGISPLHF. J is TRBJ1-6 and V is TRBV7-6, with 10 bases identical to TRBD1. Unmatched junction bases numbered 3, after V lost 4 bases and J lost 9 bases. This CDR3 region has 14 residues. Germline values: CDR1 SGHVS, CDR2 FNYEAQ.

This chain joins TRBV7-9 and TRBJ2-1; TRBD1 matches 9 bases. Germline V gene sequence: CDR1 SEHNR, CDR2 FQNEAQ (reference sequence). Losses at the gene ends were 4 bases for V and 6 bases for J; bases not matched to a gene: 7. The CDR3 is 15 amino acids. As DNA, the CDR3 is TGTGCCAGCAGCTCCCGGGACAGGGCGGTCAATGAGCAGTTCTTC. Its translation: CASSSRDRAVNEQFF.

The CDR3 DNA is TGTGCCATCACCACCATACAGGGGGCGGACTATGGCTACACCTTC. Translation: CAITTIQGADYGYTF. The chain couples TRBV10-3 to TRBJ1-2; 9 nucleotides match TRBD1. Trimming cost V 7 bases and J 3 bases; bases outside gene matches: 9. The CDR3 runs to 15 residues. The germline V gene has CDR1 ENHRY and CDR2 SYGVKD.

The chain couples TRBV25-1 to TRBJ2-3; TRBD2 agrees at 8 bases. J gave up 2 bases and V 6 bases, and 7 bases lay outside the gene matches. Germline CDR1 reads MGHDK; CDR2 reads SYGVNS. There are 15 residues in the CDR3. CDR3 sequence: CASSGGDLITDTQYF. Written as DNA, the CDR3 is TGTGCCAGCAGCGGGGGGGACCTCATCACAGATACGCAGTATTTT.

V and J are TRBV11-2 and TRBJ2-3; perhaps D is TRBD1 or TRBD2 (9 bases each). This CDR3 comprises 14 residues. Trimming took 5 bases from V and 6 from J, leaving 15 bases between them. Germline V gene sequence: CDR1 SGHAT, CDR2 FQNNGV. CDR3 nucleotides: TGTGCCAGCAGCCTAGCGGGACAGGGCGATACGCAGTATTTT. This encodes CASSLAGQGDTQYF.

Of note for this clone: Sequence at one end of the junction differs from germline and may be a read error. The CDR3 coding sequence is TGTGCCAGCAGTACGTACAGGGACCCCCCAGATACGCAGTATTTT. It translates to CASSTYRDPPDTQYF. This chain joins TRBV19 and TRBJ2-3, with D possibly TRBD1 on 6 matching bases. The germline V gene encodes CDR1 LNHDA and CDR2 SQIVND (reference sequence). The CDR3 runs to 15 residues.

V usage is TRBV2 and J usage is TRBJ1-5; a possible D gene is TRBD1 (6 bases). The CDR3 is 15 residues long. The germline CDR1 and CDR2 sequences are SNHLY and FYNNEI. V gave up 4 bases and J gave up 4 bases, with 14 bases separating them. CDR3 DNA sequence: TGTGCCAGCAGTGTTGGGGGGGCCCCAAATCAGCCCCAGCATTTT. Its translation is CASSVGGAPNQPQHF.

The gene calls are TRBV7-9 and TRBJ1-1, with D possibly matching TRBD1 (6 bases). CDR1 and CDR2 (germline): SEHNR, FQNEAQ (reference sequence). V lost 7 bases and J lost 3, with 9 bases in between. The CDR3 consists of 12 residues. The CDR3: CASKWGHTEAFF. The DNA of the CDR3 is TGTGCCAGCAAGTGGGGGCACACTGAAGCTTTCTTT.

The chain has TRBV27 and TRBJ1-5, with D perhaps TRBD1 (6 bases). Germline CDR1 is MNHEY and CDR2 is SMNVEV (reference sequence). The ends were cut back, 0 bases at V and 0 bases at J, with 9 bases in the middle. CDR3 length: 16 residues. CDR3 sequence (DNA): TGTGCCAGCAGTTTATCGAGGGGGAATAGCAATCAGCCCCAGCATTTT. The encoded protein is CASSLSRGNSNQPQHF.

This clone was counted only a few times. The chain couples TRBV10-1 to TRBJ1-5; the D is unclear. With 9 bases removed from V and 9 bases from J, the gap between germline ends came to 9 bases. Germline values: CDR1 WNHNN, CDR2 SYGVQD (reference sequence). CDR3 size: 10 residues. The DNA for the CDR3 is TGCGCCAGTGGACTAGGGCCCCAGCATTTT. It codes for CASGLGPQHF.

This clone has just a few counts. The V gene is TRBV7-9, the J gene TRBJ1-1, with a tentative D call TRBD1 (5 bases). V lost 1 base, J lost 2 bases, and 11 bases lay in between. Germline V gene sequence: CDR1 SEHNR, CDR2 FQNEAQ (reference sequence). The CDR3 covers 15 residues. CDR3 in DNA: TGTGCCAGCAGCTTAGGGGACTTCCGTAACACTGAAGCTTTCTTT. Its protein is CASSLGDFRNTEAFF.

In its sample, this clone was seen once. The chain joins TRBV9 to TRBJ1-4; D might be TRBD1 (6 bases). Trimming stripped 0 bases from V and 13 bases from J, with 25 bases between. CDR3 length equals 17 residues. Germline assignment: CDR1 SGDLS and CDR2 YYNGEE. CDR3 DNA: TGTGCCAGCAGCGTAGCACCGCTGGGGGACACCCCCGTTGGACTGTTTTTT. It translates to CASSVAPLGDTPVGLFF.

The gene calls are TRBV7-3 and TRBJ2-3; TRBD1 aligns across 7 bases. Trimming at V came to 5 bases and at J to 0 bases, leaving 8 bases not matched to a gene. CDR3 size: 16 residues. Looked up from germline, CDR1 is SGHTA and CDR2 is FQGTGA. This chain's CDR3 is CASSEGTETSTDTQYF. The CDR3, as DNA: TGTGCCAGCAGCGAAGGGACAGAGACTAGCACAGATACGCAGTATTTT.

This rearrangement joins TRBV7-9 to TRBJ2-2; 9 bases align to TRBD1. This CDR3 has 15 amino acids. V lost 5 bases to trimming and J lost 7 bases; unmatched junction nucleotides: 8. Germline CDR1 SEHNR, CDR2 FQNEAQ (reference sequence). CDR3 protein: CASSPDRGLGGELFF. The CDR3 nucleotides read TGTGCCAGCAGCCCCGACAGGGGGTTGGGCGGGGAGCTGTTTTTT.

This chain connects TRBV19 to TRBJ1-5; D is unclear. Germline CDR1 reads LNHDA; CDR2 reads SQIVND (reference sequence). CDR3 length: 14 amino acids. The V gene lost 3 bases and the J gene lost 5 bases, with 11 bases spanning the gap. The CDR3 bases are TGTGCCAGTAGTATCCGGGAGTGGGATCAGCCCCAGCATTTT. It specifies CASSIREWDQPQHF.

This chain links TRBV10-3 with TRBJ2-1, with 14 bases identical to TRBD2. The CDR3 is 17 amino acids. Germline V gene sequence: CDR1 ENHRY, CDR2 SYGVKD. Unmatched junction bases numbered 11, after V lost 6 bases and J lost 7 bases. CDR3 sequence: CAISSRLAGGPQNEQFF. CDR3 bases: TGTGCCATCAGCTCTAGACTAGCGGGGGGGCCCCAAAATGAGCAGTTCTTC.